This entry lists 8 T cell receptor beta chains sequenced from one sample in a study of neoadjuvant anti-PD-1 for oral cavity cancer. Clones were read by immunoSEQ multiplex PCR, and TCRdb kept only the in-frame ones, dropping some. The sample lists 72,000 or so clones, over 70% occurring once. Sample: PBMCs, taken before nivolumab (anti-PD-1) treatment. The receptors stem from a person aged 40 to 85 with oral cavity squamous cell carcinoma.

The J gene is TRBJ2-7, the V gene TRBV28, with TRBD1 as a possible D gene (6 bases). The CDR3 runs 14 residues. Germline V gives CDR1 MDHEN, CDR2 SYDVKM. Trimming took 7 bases from V and 4 from J, leaving 17 bases between them. The CDR3 loop is CASTQQGNIYEQYF. DNA of the CDR3: TGTGCCAGCACCCAACAGGGTAACATTTACGAGCAGTACTTC. Full variable domain (missing parts from reference TRBV28 and TRBJ2-7): DVKVTQSSRYLVKRTGEKVFLECVQDMDHENMFWYRQDPGLGLRLIYFSYDVKMKEKGDIPEGYSVSREKKERFSLILESASTNQTSMYLCASTQQGNIYEQYFGPGTRLTVT.

The chain links TRBV5-6 to TRBJ1-2, with D perhaps matching TRBD1 (6 bases). Deletions cut 4 bases from V and 4 bases from J, with 20 bases between. Looked up from germline, CDR1 is SGHDT and CDR2 is YYEEEE. The CDR3 extends over 16 amino acids. The CDR3 reads CASSRAAGARVYGYTF. In DNA form, the CDR3 reads TGTGCCAGCAGCCGAGCCGCGGGGGCGCGCGTCTATGGCTACACCTTC.

The chain uses TRBV19 and TRBJ1-5, with D uncertain. The length of the CDR3 is 14 residues. The germline gives CDR1 LNHDA, CDR2 SQIVND (reference sequence). The V and J ends lost 2 bases and 7 bases respectively, with 12 bases between them. In DNA form, the CDR3 reads TGTGCCAGTAGTATAATGACGTCTTGGCAGCCCCAGCATTTT. Its translation: CASSIMTSWQPQHF.

The rearrangement links TRBV7-9 to TRBJ2-7; the match to TRBD1 covers 8 bases. Germline CDR1 and CDR2: SEHNR and FQNEAQ (reference sequence). This CDR3 is 15 amino acids long. V trimming: 6 bases; J trimming: 2 bases; junction bases outside the gene matches: 9. The chain's CDR3 is CASSPRTGSTYEQYF. The CDR3 region has the DNA TGTGCCAGCAGTCCACGGACAGGGTCAACCTACGAGCAGTACTTC.

The rearrangement joins TRBV5-1 to TRBJ2-5, with 7 bases identical to TRBD1. Germline trimming cut 7 bases from V and 6 bases from J; bases unmatched to any gene: 15. The CDR3 extends over 15 amino acids. Germline V CDR1 and CDR2: SGHRS, YFSETQ. CDR3 in amino acids: CASHPKQGWEQTQYF. CDR3 coding DNA: TGCGCCAGCCACCCGAAACAGGGGTGGGAGCAGACCCAGTACTTC.

The rearrangement uses TRBV2 and TRBJ2-5; D might be TRBD1 (7 bases). CDR1 is SNHLY, CDR2 FYNNEI, per germline. This CDR3 comprises 15 residues. The CDR3 DNA reads as TGTGCTTCCAGGGGGGTAGCGGAGACTCAAGAGACCCAGTACTTC. Translating it yields CASRGVAETQETQYF.

This rearrangement joins TRBV25-1 to TRBJ2-7; D gene unclear. The V and J ends lost 8 bases and 3 bases respectively, with 8 bases between them. The germline V gene has CDR1 MGHDK and CDR2 SYGVNS. CDR3 size: 11 residues. For the CDR3, the DNA is TGTGCCAGCGAATCAATCTACGAGCAGTACTTC. Its translation: CASESIYEQYF.

The V call is TRBV7-8, the J call TRBJ2-5; the D is unclear. This CDR3 comprises 18 residues. V lost 4 bases to trimming and J lost 5 bases, with 26 bases between them. Per germline, CDR1 SGHVS and CDR2 FQNEAQ. The CDR3 DNA reads TGTGCCAGCAGCTGGATATTCCCGTCGGGTTCATCCGGGGAGACCCAGTACTTC. Translated, it gives CASSWIFPSGSSGETQYF. The complete variable domain, with remaining parts taken from reference TRBV7-8 and TRBJ2-5, reads GAGVSQSPRYKVAKRGQDVALRCDPISGHVSLFWYQQALGQGPEFLTYFQNEAQLDKSGLPSDRFFAERPEGSVSTLKIQRTQQEDSAVYLCASSWIFPSGSSGETQYFGPGTRLLVL.